A single T cell receptor (beta chain) is shown here with its context. CDR3 length: 16 amino acids. V gave up 4 bases and J gave up 3 bases; unmatched junction bases: 10. Germline V gives CDR1 DFQATT, CDR2 SNEGSKA (reference sequence). The sample is drawn from a study of response to subunit inactivated influenza vaccine. Each CDR3 protein is one row after TCRdb ran MiXCR on the RT-PCR reads. Of 800,000 or so distinct CDR3 sequences in the sample, roughly 20% were seen once. The sequence derives from a man between 50 and 59 years old who received an inactivated influenza vaccine. Sequences were derived from PBMCs from blood, sampled 4 to 6 days after vaccination. This chain links TRBV20-1 with TRBJ1-5; the match to TRBD1 covers 9 bases. The CDR3 protein is CSAIPYRDRVNQPQHF. CDR3 sequence (DNA): TGCAGTGCTATTCCCTACCGGGACAGGGTCAATCAGCCCCAGCATTTT.